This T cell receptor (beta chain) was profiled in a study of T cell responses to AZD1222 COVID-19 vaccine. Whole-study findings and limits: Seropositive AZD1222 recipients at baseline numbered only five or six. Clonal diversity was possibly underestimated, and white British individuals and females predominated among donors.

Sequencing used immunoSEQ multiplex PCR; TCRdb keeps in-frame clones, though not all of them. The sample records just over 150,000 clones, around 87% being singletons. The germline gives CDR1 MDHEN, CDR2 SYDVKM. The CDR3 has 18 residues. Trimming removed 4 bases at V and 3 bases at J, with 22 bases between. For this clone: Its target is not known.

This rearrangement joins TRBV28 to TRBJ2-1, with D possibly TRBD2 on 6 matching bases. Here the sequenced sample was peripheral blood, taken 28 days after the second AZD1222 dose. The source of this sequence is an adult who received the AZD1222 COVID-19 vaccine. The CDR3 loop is CASSYPMRLADDYNEQFF. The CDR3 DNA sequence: TGTGCCAGCAGTTACCCCATGCGGTTAGCGGATGACTACAATGAGCAGTTCTTC.